This T cell receptor (beta chain) emerged from a study of T cell repertoires in cytomegalovirus infection. This CDR3 comprises 15 residues. V was pared by 4 bases and J by 5 bases, with 3 bases of the junction left unmatched. CDR1 and CDR2 (germline): LGHNA, YSLEER. TCRdb fed the reads into MiXCR, producing one record per CDR3 protein. This table has over 95,000 distinct CDR3 sequences, 30% to 35% appearing once. Concerning this clonotype itself: What it recognizes is unknown.

The chain has TRBV4-3 and TRBJ2-1; 12 bases map to TRBD2. This TCR was recovered from a human donor in good health (CMV status not recorded). Some clones in this sample may be carry-over from other donors' samples. Sequencing used CD8+ T cells from cultured PBMCs, obtained from culture after CMV antigen stimulation. CDR3: CASSPRLAGDNEQFF. CDR3 DNA sequence: TGCGCCAGCAGCCCGCGACTAGCGGGGGACAATGAGCAGTTCTTC.